The 9 T cell receptor beta chains in this list originate from one sample, sequenced in a study of shared clonotypes between healthy human individuals. Measured with immunoSEQ multiplex PCR; TCRdb has only the in-frame clones, and not every one. The table records about 490,000 clones, 70% to 85% of them present only once. Sequenced material: PBMCs. The source is a woman in her thirties or forties in good health. Some clones in this sample may be carry-over from other donors' samples.

Note on this clone: This sample includes further DNA sequences coding for the same CDR3. The rearrangement links TRBV5-1 to TRBJ2-5; 9 bases map to TRBD1. The CDR3 contains 15 residues. CDR1 SGHRS and CDR2 YFSETQ come from the germline V gene. V lost 3 bases to trimming and J lost 2 bases; unmatched junction nucleotides: 5. CDR3: CASSSAGTGQETQYF. In DNA, the CDR3 is TGCGCCAGCAGCTCCGCCGGGACAGGGCAAGAGACCCAGTACTTC. The full variable domain, completed using reference TRBV5-1 and TRBJ2-5, is KAGVTQTPRYLIKTRGQQVTLSCSPISGHRSVSWYQQTPGQGLQFLFEYFSETQRNKGNFPGRFSGRQFSNSRSEMNVSTLELGDSALYLCASSSAGTGQETQYFGPGTRLLVL.

The sample holds a few counts of this clone. This rearrangement joins TRBV28 to TRBJ1-4; D might be TRBD1 (6 bases). Trimming shortened V by 4 bases and J by 5 bases, and 8 bases separated the two germline ends. The CDR3 consists of 13 residues. Germline CDR1 reads MDHEN; CDR2 reads SYDVKM. CDR3 protein: CASSWGRNEKLFF. The CDR3 DNA reads as TGTGCCAGCAGTTGGGGGCGAAATGAAAAACTGTTTTTT.

The chain employs TRBV18 and TRBJ2-7; D is possibly TRBD1 or TRBD2 (5 bases each). V was cut by 0 bases and J by 10 bases, with 25 bases left in between. The CDR3 loop spans 17 amino acids. Per the germline V gene, CDR1 is KGHSH and CDR2 is LQKENI. CDR3 amino acids: CASSPPYTGSSGDGQYF. The DNA for the CDR3 is TGTGCCAGCTCACCACCATACACCGGGTCTAGTGGGGACGGACAGTACTTC. The full variable domain, rest sourced from reference TRBV18 and TRBJ2-7, is NAGVMQNPRHLVRRRGQEARLRCSPMKGHSHVYWYRQLPEEGLKFMVYLQKENIIDESGMPKERFSAEFPKEGPSILRIQQVVRGDSAAYFCASSPPYTGSSGDGQYFGPGTRLTVT.

The rearrangement joins TRBV5-1 to TRBJ2-5; 7 bases map to TRBD2. Germline values: CDR1 SGHRS, CDR2 YFSETQ. The CDR3 sequence is 16 residues long. Germline trimming cut 0 bases from V and 1 base from J; bases unmatched to any gene: 6. This chain's CDR3 is CASSLVGGGIQETQYF. CDR3 DNA: TGCGCCAGCAGCTTGGTTGGCGGGGGAATCCAAGAGACCCAGTACTTC.

V usage is TRBV10-3 and J usage is TRBJ2-1; no reliable D call. V lost 4 bases and J 8 bases, leaving 15 bases between the germline ends. Germline V CDR1 and CDR2: ENHRY, SYGVKD. The CDR3 covers 14 residues. The CDR3 coding sequence is TGTGCCATCAGTGCGACATCCGACGCACATGAGCAGTTCTTC. Translating gives CAISATSDAHEQFF.

About this clone itself: A read error is possible here, since a much larger clone lies one base away. The chain combines TRBV7-6 with TRBJ2-3; the match to TRBD1 covers 7 bases. From germline, CDR1 is SGHVS and CDR2 FNYEAQ. This CDR3 spans 16 amino acids. V was pared by 0 bases and J by 8 bases, with 11 bases of the junction left unmatched. Written as DNA, the CDR3 is TGTGCCAGCAGCTTAGCGCGGAGACAGGGTGAGGGTACGCAGTATTTT. As protein: CASSLARRQGEGTQYF.

The chain carries TRBV27 and TRBJ2-1, with 7 nucleotides matching TRBD1. Germline CDR1 MNHEY, CDR2 SMNVEV (reference sequence). This CDR3 is 15 amino acids long. Trimming removed 4 bases from V and 3 bases from J; junction bases left unmatched: 6. The CDR3 nucleotides read TGTGCCAGCAGTTCCCCCCGGGACAGCTACAATGAGCAGTTCTTC. Protein product: CASSSPRDSYNEQFF.

The chain recombines TRBV5-1 with TRBJ2-3, with 10 bases fitting TRBD2. The germline V gene encodes CDR1 SGHRS and CDR2 YFSETQ. The V and J ends lost 4 bases and 3 bases, in that order; junction bases with no gene match: 14. CDR3 size: 18 residues. This chain's CDR3 is CASSPHLAGVGRTDTQYF. The DNA for the CDR3 is TGCGCCAGCAGCCCGCATCTAGCGGGAGTCGGAAGGACAGATACGCAGTATTTT.

Worth noting for this clone: With a much larger clone just one base away, this may be a read error. The genes are TRBV4-2 and TRBJ2-1; D unresolved. From germline, CDR1 is LGHNA and CDR2 YNFKEQ. CDR3 length: 12 residues. Trimming removed 3 bases at V and 9 bases at J, with 9 bases between. CDR3 loop: CASSHNWGEQFF. The CDR3 nucleotides are TGTGCCAGCAGCCACAACTGGGGTGAGCAGTTCTTC.